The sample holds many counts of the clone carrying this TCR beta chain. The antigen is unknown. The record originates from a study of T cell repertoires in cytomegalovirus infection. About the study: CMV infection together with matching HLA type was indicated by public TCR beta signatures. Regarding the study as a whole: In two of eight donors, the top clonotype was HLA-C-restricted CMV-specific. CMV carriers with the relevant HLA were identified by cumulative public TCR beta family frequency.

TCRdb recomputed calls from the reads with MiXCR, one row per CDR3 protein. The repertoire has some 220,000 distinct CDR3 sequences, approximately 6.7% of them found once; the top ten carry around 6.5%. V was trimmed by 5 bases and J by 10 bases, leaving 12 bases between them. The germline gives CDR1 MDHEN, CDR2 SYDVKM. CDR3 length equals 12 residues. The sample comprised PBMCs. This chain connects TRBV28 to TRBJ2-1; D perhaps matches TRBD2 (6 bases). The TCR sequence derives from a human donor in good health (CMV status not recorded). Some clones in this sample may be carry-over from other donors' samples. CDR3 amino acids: CASSTGTSEQFF. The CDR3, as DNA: TGTGCCAGCAGTACCGGGACTTCGGAGCAGTTCTTC.